This entry is about one TCR beta chain. The data originate from a study of cytomegalovirus exposure and HLA in healthy donors. Amplification used 60 Vbeta primers and 13 Jbeta primers. Assay: immunoSEQ multiplex PCR; the TCRdb copy retains only in-frame clones and omits some. The sample has around 99,000 clones, around three quarters seen once. J gave up 4 bases and V 3 bases, and 3 bases lay outside the gene matches. Germline loops: CDR1 SGHTA, CDR2 FQGNSA. The CDR3 is 15 residues long. The clonotype originates from a woman in her 50s in good health and CMV-seropositive. The chain links TRBV7-2 to TRBJ2-2; the match to TRBD2 covers 9 bases. Sequencing input: PBMCs. The CDR3 bases are TGTGCCAGCAGCTTGCTAGCGGGACTCACCGGGGAGCTGTTTTTT. Amino acids: CASSLLAGLTGELFF.